The rows below give T cell receptor beta chains drawn from one sample of a study of blood T cells in healthy people across ages. TCRdb ran MiXCR on the 5' RACE reads and lists one entry per CDR3 protein. The table has about 700,000 distinct CDR3 sequences, approximately 31% seen once; the top ten hold less than 20%. The sequenced sample consisted of blood. These receptors were obtained from a woman older than 75 in good health. Each CDR3 is given with its conserved first and last residue. A D gene is named only where the DNA matches it firmly. The size entry is marked missing in some rows and otherwise reads once, few, many or a size class.

abundance	d_gene	j_gene	v_gene	CDR3aa	CDR3nt
many	-	TRBJ1-2	TRBV20-1	CSARDIGAVYGYTF	TGCAGTGCTAGAGATATAGGGGCTGTCTATGGCTACACCTTC
-	TRBD1	TRBJ2-3	TRBV12-3/TRBV12-4	CASSSPTGGRTDTQYF	TGTGCCAGCAGTTCGCCGACAGGGGGGAGAACAGATACGCAGTATTTT
-	-	TRBJ1-3	TRBV20-1	CSASSQVLSGNTIYF	TGCAGTGCTAGTTCCCAGGTTCTCTCTGGAAACACCATATATTTT
-	-	TRBJ2-3	TRBV7-2	CASSLAGEGTDTQYF	TGTGCCAGCAGCTTAGCGGGCGAGGGAACAGATACGCAGTATTTT
-	-	TRBJ2-7	TRBV4-1	CASSQDREEREQYF	TGCGCCAGCAGCCAAGATCGGGAAGAACGCGAGCAGTACTTC
many	-	TRBJ2-3	TRBV3-1	CASSQIDTQYF	TGTGCCAGCAGCCAAATAGATACGCAGTATTTT
-	-	TRBJ1-5	TRBV19	CASSMWGDQPQHF	TGTGCCAGTAGTATGTGGGGGGATCAGCCCCAGCATTTT
-	-	TRBJ1-1	TRBV5-5	CASSLSWTNTEAFF	TGTGCCAGCAGCTTGAGTTGGACGAACACTGAAGCTTTCTTT
-	TRBD1	TRBJ1-3	TRBV6-5	CASDSLRGQGRNTIYF	TGTGCCAGCGACTCCCTGAGAGGACAGGGACGAAACACCATATATTTT
few	-	TRBJ2-7	TRBV10-1	CASSGYKSSYEQYF	TGCGCCAGCAGTGGGTACAAGAGCTCCTACGAGCAGTACTTC
-	-	TRBJ2-7	TRBV7-2	CASSRRVETQYF	TGTGCCAGCAGCCGACGGGTCGAAACCCAGTACTTC
-	TRBD1	TRBJ1-1	TRBV5-5	CASSKEGQGARRTEAFF	TGTGCCAGCAGCAAGGAGGGACAGGGGGCGCGACGCACTGAAGCTTTCTTT
many	TRBD1	TRBJ2-7	TRBV20-1	CSALDPGTGLQEQYF	TGCAGTGCTTTAGACCCCGGGACAGGGCTCCAGGAGCAGTACTTC
-	TRBD1	TRBJ1-2	TRBV7-2	CASSSSLGQGDNYGYTF	TGTGCCAGCAGCTCCTCTTTGGGGCAGGGGGATAACTATGGCTACACCTTC
many	-	TRBJ2-4	TRBV7-2	CASSPLSVSDIQYF	TGTGCCAGCAGCCCCCTCAGCGTTTCAGACATTCAGTACTTC
-	TRBD1	TRBJ1-2	TRBV27	CASSSILPGTGGAQNYGYTF	TGTGCCAGCAGTTCGATCCTGCCCGGGACAGGGGGCGCACAGAACTATGGCTACACCTTC
-	TRBD1	TRBJ2-1	TRBV7-2	CASSPHRGHNEQFF	TGTGCCAGCAGCCCCCACAGGGGGCACAATGAGCAGTTCTTC
many	-	TRBJ2-3	TRBV29-1	CSCVEGTDTQYF	TGCAGCTGCGTGGAGGGCACAGATACGCAGTATTTT
many	-	TRBJ2-3	TRBV12-3/TRBV12-4	CASSLSPDTQYF	TGTGCCAGCAGTCTTTCCCCAGATACGCAGTATTTT
-	-	TRBJ1-1	TRBV2	CASSSTGNRNTEAFF	TGTGCCAGCAGTTCAACCGGGAACAGAAACACTGAAGCTTTCTTT
once	-	TRBJ2-5	TRBV20-1	CSAAGSSPNEQYF	TGCAGTGCCGCAGGGTCAAGTCCCAATGAGCAGTACTTC
few	TRBD1	TRBJ1-1	TRBV7-2	CASSPGTGVAFF	TGTGCCAGCAGCCCCGGGACAGGGGTTGCTTTCTTT
-	-	TRBJ2-5	TRBV20-1	CSARSRQETQYF	TGCAGTGCTAGAAGCAGGCAAGAGACCCAGTACTTC
-	-	TRBJ1-2	TRBV10-3	CAIESGTELDTGGNGYTF	TGTGCCATCGAGTCGGGAACAGAATTGGACACAGGAGGAAATGGCTACACCTTC
-	-	TRBJ2-1	TRBV30	CAWTNRANNEQFF	TGTGCCTGGACCAACCGGGCAAACAATGAGCAGTTCTTC